These T cell receptor beta chains were read from a single sample in a study of beta chain features in type 1 diabetes. Assay used: immunoSEQ multiplex PCR; TCRdb lists only in-frame clones, some missing. Of roughly 400,000 clones in the sample, more than 12% were seen once. The sample taken for sequencing was naive CD4+ T cells from blood. These receptor sequences come from a woman aged 18-29 years in good health. Both conserved end residues are part of each CDR3. Each record gives: D gene, J gene, V gene, clone size, CDR3 DNA, CDR3 protein. The D gene is left open where the match is weak. Some rows mark clone size as missing; the rest say once, few, many or name a class of expanded clone.

TRBD1,TRBJ1-1,TRBV29-1,NA,TGCAGCGCCACTCAGGGGGGTTACACTGAAGCTTTCTTT,CSATQGGYTEAFF
TRBD1,TRBJ1-1,TRBV27,NA,TGTGCCAGCAGTTTATCAACTTGGGACAGGGGTACTGAAGCTTTCTTT,CASSLSTWDRGTEAFF
NA,TRBJ1-1,TRBV29-1,few,TGCAGCGGATACAGGGTACCAAACACTGAAGCTTTCTTT,CSGYRVPNTEAFF
TRBD2,TRBJ2-5,TRBV30,few,TGTGCCTGGAGTCTAGGACTAGCGGGAGGGCAAGAGACCCAGTACTTC,CAWSLGLAGGQETQYF
NA,TRBJ1-1,TRBV29-1,NA,TGCAGCCTTAACCCCCAGGGCAACACTGAAGCTTTCTTT,CSLNPQGNTEAFF
TRBD1,TRBJ1-1,TRBV15,few,TGTGCCACCAGCAGGGACAGGGGTCCCACTGAAGCTTTCTTT,CATSRDRGPTEAFF
NA,TRBJ1-1,TRBV18,few,TGTGCCAGCTCGGTCGCCGGACAGCTAAACACTGAAGCTTTCTTT,CASSVAGQLNTEAFF
TRBD1,TRBJ1-1,TRBV7-2,few,TGTGCCAGCAGCCCTTTTGGGACAGAGGGTTTCTTT,CASSPFGTEGFF
NA,TRBJ1-1,TRBV4-2,few,TGTGCCAGCAGCCAAAACCTTTTTGGCAGTCTGAACACTGAAGCTTTCTTT,CASSQNLFGSLNTEAFF
NA,TRBJ2-5,TRBV9,few,TGTGCCAGCAGCGTAGAGCCACGGGAGACCCAGTACTTC,CASSVEPRETQYF
TRBD1,TRBJ1-1,TRBV27,few,TGTGCCAGCAGTCGACTAACAGGGGACACTGAAGCTTTCTTT,CASSRLTGDTEAFF
TRBD1,TRBJ2-7,TRBV30,few,TGTGCCTGGAGTGGGGGACAGAAAAGCTCCTACGAGCAGTACTTC,CAWSGGQKSSYEQYF
NA,TRBJ2-1,TRBV2,NA,TGTGCCACCTCGTTCGGAGGTGCATACCGAAATGAGCAGTTCTTC,CATSFGGAYRNEQFF
NA,TRBJ2-7,TRBV5-4,few,TGTGCCATCTCGGACATCTACTACTACGAGCAGTACTTC,CAISDIYYYEQYF
NA,TRBJ1-2,TRBV7-9,NA,TGTGCCAGCAGCTCACCGGACAGAGTCTATGGCTACACCTTC,CASSSPDRVYGYTF
TRBD1,TRBJ1-5,TRBV28,NA,TGTGCCAGCAGTTCTCGGGGGACAGCCTTCCTTAATCAGCCCCAGCATTTT,CASSSRGTAFLNQPQHF
TRBD1,TRBJ1-4,TRBV7-2,NA,TGTGCCAGCAGCTTAGCGGGACAGAGAGGTGAAAAACTGTTTTTT,CASSLAGQRGEKLFF
NA,TRBJ2-5,TRBV9,few,TGTGCCAGCAGCAAGGGACCCCCGGGGGTGGAGACCCAGTACTTC,CASSKGPPGVETQYF
TRBD2,TRBJ2-7,TRBV7-8,few,TGTGCCAGCAGCTTAGACGCGGGAGGGCCTCTCGAGCAGTACTTC,CASSLDAGGPLEQYF
NA,TRBJ1-1,TRBV4-2,few,TGTGCCAGCAGCCCCGGACAGAGTCTTGTGGGGACTGAAGCTTTCTTT,CASSPGQSLVGTEAFF
NA,TRBJ1-2,TRBV28,NA,TGTGCCAGCAGTTTACAACAGCCTAACTATGGCTACACCTTC,CASSLQQPNYGYTF
NA,TRBJ1-1,TRBV11-2,NA,TGTGCCAGCTCCCTCGGGATTGAAGCTTTCTTT,CASSLGIEAFF
TRBD2,TRBJ2-6,TRBV7-8,NA,TGTGCCAGCAGCTTAAGGGCAGGGAGGGGAGAATCTGGGGCCAACGTCCTGACTTTC,CASSLRAGRGESGANVLTF
NA,TRBJ1-1,TRBV15,NA,TGTGCTCAAAGTTCCCCGGGACTCAAGGGGAACACTGAAGCTTTCTTT,CAQSSPGLKGNTEAFF
TRBD1,TRBJ2-7,TRBV28,NA,TGTGCCACCGCGGACAGGCTGGGCTACGAGCAGTACTTC,CATADRLGYEQYF
NA,TRBJ2-7,TRBV5-1,NA,TGCGCCAGCAGCGACGGGAATCACTACGAGCAGTACTTC,CASSDGNHYEQYF
TRBD2,TRBJ2-7,TRBV10-3,NA,TGTGCCATCAGTCTCGGGACTAGCTACGAGCAGTACTTC,CAISLGTSYEQYF
TRBD2,TRBJ2-7,TRBV6-5,NA,TGTGCCAGCCACGGGACTAGCGGGAGGGGGTACGAGCAGTACTTC,CASHGTSGRGYEQYF
TRBD2,TRBJ2-1,TRBV5-1,few,TGCGCCAGCAGCGTACTAGCGGGAGGACTATACAATGAGCAGTTCTTC,CASSVLAGGLYNEQFF
TRBD2,TRBJ2-1,TRBV7-2,few,TGTGCCAGCAGCTTAGTAGCTAGCGGGGACCCAATTTTCTTC,CASSLVASGDPIFF